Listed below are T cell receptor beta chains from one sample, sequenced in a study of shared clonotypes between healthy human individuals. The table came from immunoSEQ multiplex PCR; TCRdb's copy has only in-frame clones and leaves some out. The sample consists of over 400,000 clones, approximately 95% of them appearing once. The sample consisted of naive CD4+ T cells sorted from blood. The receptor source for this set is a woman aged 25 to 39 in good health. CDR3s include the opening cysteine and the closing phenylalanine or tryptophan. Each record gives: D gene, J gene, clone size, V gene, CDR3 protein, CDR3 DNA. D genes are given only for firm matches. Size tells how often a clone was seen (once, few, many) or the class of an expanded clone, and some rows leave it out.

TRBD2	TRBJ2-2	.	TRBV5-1	CASSQVVAGATGELFF	TGCGCCAGCAGCCAGGTGGTAGCGGGAGCCACCGGGGAGCTGTTTTTT
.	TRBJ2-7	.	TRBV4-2	CASSLNQGRSNAYEQYF	TGTGCCAGCAGCCTAAATCAAGGACGCTCAAACGCCTACGAGCAGTACTTC
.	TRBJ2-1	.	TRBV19	CASSGRDSPYNEQFF	TGTGCCAGTAGTGGCCGGGACTCACCTTACAATGAGCAGTTCTTC
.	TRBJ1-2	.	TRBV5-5	CASSLAGSYGYTF	TGTGCCAGCAGCTTAGCAGGGAGCTATGGCTACACCTTC
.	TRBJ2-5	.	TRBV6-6	CASSYSAAQETQYF	TGTGCCAGCAGTTACTCGGCAGCCCAAGAGACCCAGTACTTC
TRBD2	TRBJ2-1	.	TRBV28	CASSSGRYNEQFF	TGTGCCAGCAGTAGCGGGAGGTACAATGAGCAGTTCTTC
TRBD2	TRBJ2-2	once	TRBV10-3	CAISESRGLAGVTGELFF	TGTGCCATCAGTGAGTCGAGGGGACTAGCGGGAGTTACCGGGGAGCTGTTTTTT
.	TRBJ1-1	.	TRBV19	CASSIVLLNTEAFF	TGTGCCAGTAGTATCGTGCTCTTGAACACTGAAGCTTTCTTT
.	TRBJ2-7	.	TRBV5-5	CASSSPHRAAYEQYF	TGTGCCAGCAGCTCTCCCCACCGGGCCGCCTACGAGCAGTACTTC
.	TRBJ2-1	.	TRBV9	CASSVFSMPYNEQFF	TGTGCCAGCAGCGTCTTTTCAATGCCCTACAATGAGCAGTTCTTC
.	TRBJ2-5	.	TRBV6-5	CASRERTRETQYF	TGTGCCAGCAGGGAAAGGACCCGAGAGACCCAGTACTTC
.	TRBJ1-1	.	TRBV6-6	CASSYSTSEAFF	TGTGCCAGCAGTTACTCGACCTCTGAAGCTTTCTTT
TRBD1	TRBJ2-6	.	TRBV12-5	CASGPGTASSGANVLTF	TGTGCTAGTGGCCCCGGGACAGCCAGCTCTGGGGCCAACGTCCTGACTTTC
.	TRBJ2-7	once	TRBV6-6	CASGGQNYEQYF	TGTGCCAGCGGGGGGCAGAACTACGAGCAGTACTTC
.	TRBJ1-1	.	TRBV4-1	CASSQGPVDTEAFF	TGCGCCAGCAGCCAAGGCCCTGTGGACACTGAAGCTTTCTTT
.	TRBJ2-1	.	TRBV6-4	CASSGEVGEQFF	TGTGCCAGCAGTGGTGAAGTAGGTGAGCAGTTCTTC
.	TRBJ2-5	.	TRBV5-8	CASSLRGTQGETQYF	TGTGCCAGCAGCTTAAGAGGGACCCAGGGGGAGACCCAGTACTTC
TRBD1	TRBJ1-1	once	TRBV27	CASSFDRGLDTEAFF	TGTGCCAGCAGTTTTGACAGGGGGCTGGACACTGAAGCTTTCTTT
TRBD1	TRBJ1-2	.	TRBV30	CALESGDSYGYTF	TGTGCCTTGGAGTCGGGGGACAGCTATGGCTACACCTTC
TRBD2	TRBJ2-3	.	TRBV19	CARRTSGRADTQYF	TGTGCCAGAAGGACTAGCGGGAGGGCAGATACGCAGTATTTT